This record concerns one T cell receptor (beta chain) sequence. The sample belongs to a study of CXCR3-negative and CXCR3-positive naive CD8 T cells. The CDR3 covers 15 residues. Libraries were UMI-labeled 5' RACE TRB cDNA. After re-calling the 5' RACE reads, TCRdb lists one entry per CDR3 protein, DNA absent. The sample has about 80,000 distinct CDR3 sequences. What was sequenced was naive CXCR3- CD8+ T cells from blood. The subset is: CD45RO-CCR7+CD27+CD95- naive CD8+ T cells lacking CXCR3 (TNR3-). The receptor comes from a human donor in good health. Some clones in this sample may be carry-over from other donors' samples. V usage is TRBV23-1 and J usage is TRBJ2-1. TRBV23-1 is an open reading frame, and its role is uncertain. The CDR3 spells CASSRVAKSYNEQFF.